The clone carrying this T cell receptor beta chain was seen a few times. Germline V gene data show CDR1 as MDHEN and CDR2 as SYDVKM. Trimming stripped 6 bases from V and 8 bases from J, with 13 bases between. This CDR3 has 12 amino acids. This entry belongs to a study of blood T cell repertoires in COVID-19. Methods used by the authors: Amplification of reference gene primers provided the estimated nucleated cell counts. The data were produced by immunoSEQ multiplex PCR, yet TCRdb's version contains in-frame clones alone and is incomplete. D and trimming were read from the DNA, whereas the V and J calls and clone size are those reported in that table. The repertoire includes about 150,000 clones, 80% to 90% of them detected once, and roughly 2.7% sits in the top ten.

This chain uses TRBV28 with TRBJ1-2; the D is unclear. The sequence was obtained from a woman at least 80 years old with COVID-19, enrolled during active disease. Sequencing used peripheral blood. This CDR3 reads CASSSNYLGYTF. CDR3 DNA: TGTGCCAGCAGCTCTAACTACCTAGGCTACACCTTC.